One and the same sample provided the 5 T cell receptor beta chains below, sequenced in a study of human T cells and chemical hapten exposure. In TCRdb, the RACE reads were re-called with MiXCR into one record per CDR3 protein. Among about 90,000 distinct CDR3 sequences, 7.5% to 9.5% were seen once, and the ten largest hold about 2.5%. Time point meaning: pre-sensitization, week 0. Treatment defined: therapeutic diphenylcyclopropenone sensitization with weekly scalp DPC. The sequencing used whole blood, collected in connection with sensitization to the hapten diphenylcyclopropenone (DPC). The receptors derive from a man aged 35 to 55 with alopecia areata. Some clones in this sample may be carry-over from other donors' samples.

The rearrangement uses TRBV7-8 and TRBJ2-3; 8 bases align to TRBD2. Per germline, CDR1 SGHVS and CDR2 FQNEAQ. J lost 5 bases, V lost 3 bases, and 13 bases had no gene match. This CDR3 spans 17 amino acids. The CDR3 here is CASSFPGAGRVRDTQYF. CDR3 DNA: TGTGCCAGCAGCTTCCCAGGGGCCGGGAGGGTTCGAGATACGCAGTATTTT.

This clonotype came up a few times. The rearrangement joins TRBV6-2 or TRBV6-3 to TRBJ2-1; TRBD2 matches 7 bases. Germline V lookup: CDR1 MNHEY, CDR2 SVGEGT. CDR3 size: 12 residues. The V segment lost 7 bases and the J segment 10 bases; nucleotides outside the gene matches: 7. The CDR3 DNA follows: TGTGCCAGCAACCAGGGAGCGGGAGAGCAGTTCTTC. Its protein product is CASNQGAGEQFF.

This clonotype was picked up many times. V and J are TRBV6-5 and TRBJ2-2; maybe TRBD2 (7 bases). The CDR3 is 18 residues long. V lost 6 bases and J lost 0, with 20 bases in between. Germline V gene sequence: CDR1 MNHEY, CDR2 SVGAGI. CDR3 loop: CASSPGGRGPANTGELFF. The CDR3 DNA reads as TGTGCCAGCAGCCCCGGGGGGCGAGGGCCAGCGAACACCGGGGAGCTGTTTTTT.

This clonotype was seen repeatedly, ten times or more. The V gene is TRBV18, the J gene TRBJ2-3; D possibly corresponds to TRBD1 (6 bases). V lost 5 bases to trimming and J lost 1 base, with 13 bases between them. CDR1 is KGHSH and CDR2 is LQKENI in the germline V gene. This CDR3 has 15 amino acids. CDR3 amino acids: CASSTTGHRTDTQYF. The CDR3 DNA follows: TGTGCCAGCTCAACTACGGGACACCGCACAGATACGCAGTATTTT.

This clonotype was counted at least ten times. CDR3 bases: TGTGCCAGCAGGACCGGGGGGATGGAGACCCAGTACTTC. This gives the protein CASRTGGMETQYF. The chain uses TRBV6-6 and TRBJ2-5, with TRBD2 identical over 7 bases. V was clipped by 6 bases and J by 5 bases; unmatched bases: 6. CDR1 MNHNY and CDR2 SVGAGI come from the germline V gene (reference sequence). The CDR3 has 13 residues.